The rows below give T cell receptor beta chains drawn from one sample of a study of blood T cell repertoires in COVID-19. Only in-frame clones appear in the TCRdb table, and some are missing; sequencing was by immunoSEQ multiplex PCR. The repertoire holds 150,000 to 200,000 clones, with roughly 83% as singletons. Sequencing used PBMCs or T cells enriched from blood (not recorded which). The receptors derive from a woman aged 25 to 39 who had recovered from COVID-19. The CDR3 runs from the conserved cysteine through the conserved F or W. A D gene is named only where the DNA matches it firmly. Where a row states a size, it is once, few, many or the class of an expanded clone; other rows omit it.

>.|TRBJ1-2|TRBV5-5|.
TGTGCCAGCAGCTTGCAGGGTTTGTCCTATGGCTACACCTTC
CASSLQGLSYGYTF
>TRBD2|TRBJ2-3|TRBV5-6|.
TGTGCCAGCAGCTGGCGGGGGGCAAACACAGATACGCAGTATTTT
CASSWRGANTDTQYF
>.|TRBJ2-3|TRBV29-1|.
TGCAGCGCAGTCGGGACTAGCACAGATACGCAGTATTTT
CSAVGTSTDTQYF
>TRBD1|TRBJ1-1|TRBV6-5|once
TGTGCCAGCAGTTACTCACAGGGGAAGAGGACTGAAGCTTTCTTT
CASSYSQGKRTEAFF
>.|TRBJ2-5|TRBV3-1/TRBV3-2|.
TGTGCCAGCAGCCGAGGAATAAAAGAGACCCAGTACTTC
CASSRGIKETQYF
>.|TRBJ2-5|TRBV4-2|.
TGTGCCAGCAGCCAAAAGTTCGAGCGGACGTACCAAGAGACCCAGTACTTC
CASSQKFERTYQETQYF
>TRBD2|TRBJ2-2|TRBV3-1/TRBV3-2|.
TGTGCCAGCAGCCAAGTATATAGCGGGAGGGCTTTATTTGGCGGGGAGCTGTTTTTT
CASSQVYSGRALFGGELFF
>.|TRBJ2-7|TRBV21-1|.
TGTGCCAGCAGCAATGTAGCGGGGTGCTGCTACGAGCAGTACTTC
CASSNVAGCCYEQYF
>TRBD1|TRBJ2-7|TRBV10-3|.
TGTGCCATCAGAGTGGACAGGGGGCGGCCCGAGCAGTACTTC
CAIRVDRGRPEQYF
>TRBD1|TRBJ2-3|TRBV25-1|.
TGTGCCAGCAGTGAATTCCCAACGGACAGGGGCACAGATACGCAGTATTTT
CASSEFPTDRGTDTQYF
>TRBD2|TRBJ2-1|TRBV5-1|.
TGCGCCAGCAGCGCGTACTCTAACACCGGGGGGAACAATGAGCAGTTCTTC
CASSAYSNTGGNNEQFF
>TRBD2|TRBJ2-7|TRBV7-2|.
TGTGCCAGCAGCAGGCACAGAGCGGGAGACCCCTACGAGCAGTACTTC
CASSRHRAGDPYEQYF
>TRBD2|TRBJ2-1|TRBV6-2/TRBV6-3|.
TGTGCCAGCAGTTACACGGGACTAATGGGCAATGAGCAGTTCTTC
CASSYTGLMGNEQFF
>.|TRBJ2-1|TRBV5-3|once
TGTGCCAGAAGCCTTACCGGTAAGGGGGGGTACAATGAGCAGTTCTTC
CARSLTGKGGYNEQFF
>TRBD1|TRBJ1-6|TRBV27|.
TGTGCCAGCATTAAAACAGGGGGCGGTTCACCCCTCCACTTT
CASIKTGGGSPLHF
>TRBD1|TRBJ2-7|TRBV2|.
TGTGCCAGCCTAAGACAGGGCTACGAGCAGTACTTC
CASLRQGYEQYF
>TRBD1|TRBJ2-7|TRBV19|large
TGTGCCAGTAGTCCCGGGACAGGGGTCCCCTACGAGCAGTACTTC
CASSPGTGVPYEQYF
>.|TRBJ2-3|TRBV5-1|once
TGCGCCAGCAGCCTGGAAGCGAAGGATACGCAGTATTTT
CASSLEAKDTQYF
>TRBD1|TRBJ1-2|TRBV11-2|.
TGTGCCAGCAGCTTAGTCGGACCAGGGGGCGATGGCTACACCTTC
CASSLVGPGGDGYTF
>TRBD1|TRBJ2-1|TRBV5-1|once
TGCGCCAGCAGCTTTACAGGACAGGGGCCTGAGCAGTTCTTC
CASSFTGQGPEQFF
>.|TRBJ2-1|TRBV9|.
TGTGCCAGCAGCGAATCGACTAGCTCCTACAATGAGCAGTTCTTC
CASSESTSSYNEQFF
>.|TRBJ1-4|TRBV4-1|.
TGCGCCAGCAGCCAAAACCAACAGGGTGGGGAAAAACTGTTTTTT
CASSQNQQGGEKLFF
>.|TRBJ2-1|TRBV7-9|.
TGTGCCAGCAGCTTAGGAGATGGCGGGTACAATGAGCAGTTCTTC
CASSLGDGGYNEQFF
>TRBD2|TRBJ2-7|TRBV11-2|.
TGTGCCAGCAGGGGGGGGAAGGAGCAGTACTTC
CASRGGKEQYF
>TRBD1|TRBJ2-7|TRBV27|.
TGTGCCAGCAGTTTCGGACAGGGGAGCTCCTACGAGCAGTACTTC
CASSFGQGSSYEQYF
>.|TRBJ1-6|TRBV15|.
TGTGCCACCAGCAGAGATATAAATTCACCCCTCCACTTT
CATSRDINSPLHF
>.|TRBJ2-3|TRBV6-1|.
TGTGCCAGCAGTGAAGAAACGGGGTTTCCAGATACGCAGTATTTT
CASSEETGFPDTQYF
>TRBD1|TRBJ1-3|TRBV2|many
TGTGCCAGCAGTGATGGGACAGGGCCTGGAAACACCATATATTTT
CASSDGTGPGNTIYF
>TRBD1|TRBJ2-7|TRBV27|.
TGTGCCAGCAGTTTAAGGGGGGACAGGGTATACGAGCAGTACTTC
CASSLRGDRVYEQYF
>.|TRBJ2-3|TRBV3-1/TRBV3-2|.
TGTGCCAGCAGTCGGAGAAACTTAGGCACAGATACGCAGTATTTT
CASSRRNLGTDTQYF
>TRBD2|TRBJ2-2|TRBV4-2|.
TGTGCCAGCAGGGGCGGGAGTTTAACCGGGGAGCTGTTTTTT
CASRGGSLTGELFF
>.|TRBJ1-2|TRBV5-4|.
TGTGCCAGCAGCTTGGGGCAGGGCGATGGCTACACCTTC
CASSLGQGDGYTF
>TRBD1|TRBJ1-4|TRBV27|.
TGTGCCAGCAGTTTTATAGGGACAGGGTGGGAAAAACTGTTTTTT
CASSFIGTGWEKLFF
>TRBD1|TRBJ1-3|TRBV18|once
TGTGCCAGCTCACCACTGACAGGGCCACTCTCTGGAAACACCATATATTTT
CASSPLTGPLSGNTIYF
>.|TRBJ2-5|TRBV5-1|.
TGCGCCAGCACTCTGGGAGGGGGCCAAGAGACCCAGTACTTC
CASTLGGGQETQYF
>.|TRBJ1-1|TRBV12-3/TRBV12-4|few
TGTGCCAGCAGTATTAATAGAGAAGCTTTCTTT
CASSINREAFF